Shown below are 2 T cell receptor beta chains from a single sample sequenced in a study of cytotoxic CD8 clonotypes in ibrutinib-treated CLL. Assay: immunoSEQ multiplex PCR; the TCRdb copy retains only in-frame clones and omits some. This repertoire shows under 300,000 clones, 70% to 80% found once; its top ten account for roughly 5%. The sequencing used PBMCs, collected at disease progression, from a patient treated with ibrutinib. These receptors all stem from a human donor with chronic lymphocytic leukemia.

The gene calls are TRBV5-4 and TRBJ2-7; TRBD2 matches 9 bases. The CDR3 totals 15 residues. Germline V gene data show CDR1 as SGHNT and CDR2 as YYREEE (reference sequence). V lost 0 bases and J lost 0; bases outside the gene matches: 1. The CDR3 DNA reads TGTGCCAGCAGCTTGGCTAGCGGGGTCTCCTACGAGCAGTACTTC. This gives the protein CASSLASGVSYEQYF.

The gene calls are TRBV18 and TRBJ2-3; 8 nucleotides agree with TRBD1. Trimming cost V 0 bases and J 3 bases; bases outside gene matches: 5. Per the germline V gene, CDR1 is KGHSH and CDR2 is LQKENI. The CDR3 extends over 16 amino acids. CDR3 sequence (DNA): TGTGCCAGCTCACCACCGCAGCAGGGGGCAACAGATACGCAGTATTTT. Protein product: CASSPPQQGATDTQYF.